The clone carrying this TCR beta chain was counted between two and nine times. The sample comes from a study of T cells after somatic rescue of genetic block. TCRdb's table, derived via immunoSEQ multiplex PCR, lists solely in-frame clones and lacks some. The repertoire holds about 13,000 clones, with around 70% as singletons. Germline V CDR1 and CDR2: WNHNN, SYGVQD (reference sequence). The V gene lost 4 bases and the J gene lost 3 bases, with 4 bases spanning the gap. The length of the CDR3 is 12 residues. The TCR sequence derives from a boy between 5 and 17 years old. The chain recombines TRBV10-1 with TRBJ1-3; no clear D gene. The sample was peripheral blood mononuclear cells (PBMCs). DNA of the CDR3: TGCGCCAGCAGTGGAGATGGAAACACCATATATTTT. It is translated as CASSGDGNTIYF.